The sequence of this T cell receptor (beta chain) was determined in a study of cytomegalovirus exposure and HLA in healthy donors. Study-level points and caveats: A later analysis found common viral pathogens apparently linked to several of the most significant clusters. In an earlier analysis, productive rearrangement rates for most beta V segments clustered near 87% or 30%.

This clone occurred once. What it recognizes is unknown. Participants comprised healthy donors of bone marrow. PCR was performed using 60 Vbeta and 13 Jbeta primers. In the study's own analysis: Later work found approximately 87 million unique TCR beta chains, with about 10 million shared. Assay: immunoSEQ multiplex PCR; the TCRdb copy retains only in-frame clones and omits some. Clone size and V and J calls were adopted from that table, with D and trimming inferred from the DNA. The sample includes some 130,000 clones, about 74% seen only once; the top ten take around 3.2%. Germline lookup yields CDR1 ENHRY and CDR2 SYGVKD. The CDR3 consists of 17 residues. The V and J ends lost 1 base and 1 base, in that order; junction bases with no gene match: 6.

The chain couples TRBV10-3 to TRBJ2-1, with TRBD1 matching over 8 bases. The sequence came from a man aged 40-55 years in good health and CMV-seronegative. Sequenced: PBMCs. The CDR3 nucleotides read TGTGCCATCAGTGAGTGGAGGACAGGGAGGTCCTACAATGAGCAGTTCTTC. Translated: CAISEWRTGRSYNEQFF.